The entry that follows covers one T cell receptor beta chain sequence. The antigen remains undetermined. The PCR was carried out with 60 Vbeta primers and 13 Jbeta primers. Repertoires were generated with immunoSEQ multiplex PCR, while TCRdb's copy carries only in-frame clones and drops some. This table has approximately 180,000 clones, about 81% appearing once. These data come from a study of cytomegalovirus exposure and HLA in healthy donors. Overall study findings and caveats: Associated with cytomegalovirus, according to the listing, were 150 to 200 TCR beta chains.

Germline V lookup: CDR1 MNHEY, CDR2 SMNVEV (reference sequence). The CDR3 is 15 residues long. Trimming cost V 3 bases and J 10 bases; bases outside gene matches: 8. Material: PBMCs. The TCR was taken from a woman in her 30s in good health and CMV-seronegative. The V and J genes are TRBV27 and TRBJ1-6, with 8 bases lining up with TRBD1. The CDR3 nucleotides are TGTGCCAGCAGTTTCCTCGGACAGGGTGCCTCACCCCTCCACTTT. Protein: CASSFLGQGASPLHF.